These T cell receptor beta chains were read from a single sample in a study of blood T cell repertoires in COVID-19. This table comes from immunoSEQ multiplex PCR, and its TCRdb copy is limited to in-frame clones, with some not included. The table lists more than 90,000 clones, over 60% of them singletons, with roughly 6% in the top ten. Sequenced: peripheral blood. The origin of the receptors is a man aged 65 to 85 with acute or convalescent COVID-19. CDR3s include the opening cysteine and the closing phenylalanine or tryptophan. Each record gives: clone size, V gene, D gene, J gene, CDR3 DNA, CDR3 protein. The D gene is left open where the match is weak. The size of a clone is reported for some rows only, either as once, few or many, or as a class for expanded clones.

.	TRBV10-3	TRBD1	TRBJ1-2	TGTGCCATCAGTGATCCTGGGACAGGCAATGGCTACACCTTC	CAISDPGTGNGYTF
once	TRBV7-2	.	TRBJ2-1	TGTGCCGGTAGTACTAACTCCTACAATGAGCAGTTCTTC	CAGSTNSYNEQFF
.	TRBV3-1/TRBV3-2	.	TRBJ1-2	TGTGCCAGCAGCATCCAGGGTAACGAGTATGGCTACACCTTC	CASSIQGNEYGYTF
.	TRBV4-1	.	TRBJ2-1	TGCGCCAGCAGCCCAGCGGACTCCTACAATGAGCAGTTCTTC	CASSPADSYNEQFF
.	TRBV6-5	.	TRBJ2-7	TGTGCCAGCACTCGACAGGAGACCTACGAGCAGTACTTC	CASTRQETYEQYF
.	TRBV7-3	.	TRBJ2-1	TGTGCCAGCTCGATCCTGGGGCAGGTTGATGGCAATGAGCAGTTCTTC	CASSILGQVDGNEQFF
.	TRBV27	.	TRBJ2-7	TGTGCCAGCAGTTCCCGGGACACCCTTAGGGACGAGCAGTACTTC	CASSSRDTLRDEQYF
.	TRBV15	TRBD1	TRBJ1-1	TGTGCCACCAGCAGAAACAGGGGGCTGACTGAAGCTTTCTTT	CATSRNRGLTEAFF
.	TRBV5-1	TRBD1	TRBJ1-4	TGCGCCAGCAGCCGCGGACAGGGGGAGGAAAAACTGTTTTTT	CASSRGQGEEKLFF
.	TRBV19	.	TRBJ2-5	TGTGCCAGTAGTATAGCTTCCAGGGGCCAAGAGACCCAGTACTTC	CASSIASRGQETQYF
.	TRBV30	.	TRBJ2-5	TGTGCCTGGAGTGATTCTACCTCCTTGGAGACCCAGTACTTC	CAWSDSTSLETQYF
.	TRBV10-3	.	TRBJ1-4	TGTGCCATCAGTGATGCAAGGGGAACTAATGAAAAACTGTTTTTT	CAISDARGTNEKLFF
.	TRBV27	.	TRBJ2-2	TGTGCCAGCAGTTTAGAGCGGAACAGGGTGCGCACCGGGGAGCTGTTTTTT	CASSLERNRVRTGELFF
.	TRBV9	.	TRBJ2-7	TGTGCCAGCAGCGTAGCTTCCCTAGCAAACGAGCAGTACTTC	CASSVASLANEQYF
.	TRBV7-3	.	TRBJ1-2	TGTGCCAGCAGCTTGAAACAGAACTATGGCTACACCTTC	CASSLKQNYGYTF
.	TRBV5-6	.	TRBJ2-7	TGTGCCAGCAGTGGATATCAAACAACTCGCGACGAGCGCGATGAGCAGTACTTC	CASSGYQTTRDERDEQYF
few	TRBV2	.	TRBJ2-3	TGTGCCAGCAAGAGCGGGACAGGTTCTTTGGGTACGCAGTATTTT	CASKSGTGSLGTQYF
.	TRBV3-1/TRBV3-2	TRBD1	TRBJ2-7	TGTGCCAGCAGCCAAGGCTACAGGGGCTACGAGCAGTACTTC	CASSQGYRGYEQYF
.	TRBV2	TRBD2	TRBJ2-7	TGTGCCAGCACCCGGGGGGACGGGAGCTACGAGCAGTACTTC	CASTRGDGSYEQYF
few	TRBV24-1	TRBD2	TRBJ2-5	TGTGCCACCAGTGATACGGGAGGGGTTCAAGAGACCCAGTACTTC	CATSDTGGVQETQYF
.	TRBV27	TRBD1	TRBJ1-1	TGTGCCAGCAGTCCTCGGACAGGGAGGGGCAACACTGAAGCTTTCTTT	CASSPRTGRGNTEAFF
.	TRBV3-1/TRBV3-2	.	TRBJ1-4	TGTGCCAGCAGCCCACGACAGCGCGGGAGTGAAAAACTGTTTTTT	CASSPRQRGSEKLFF
few	TRBV2	.	TRBJ1-5	TGTGCCAGCAGTACCGGCGCGGGACTACAGCCCCAGCATTTT	CASSTGAGLQPQHF
.	TRBV5-1	.	TRBJ2-2	TGCGCCAGCAGCGGCCGGAGGGATGGAGGCACCGGGGAGCTGTTTTTT	CASSGRRDGGTGELFF
.	TRBV7-8	.	TRBJ2-5	TGTGCCAGCAGCCGAGACAGGAGCCCCGCCGAGACCCAGTACTTC	CASSRDRSPAETQYF
.	TRBV28	.	TRBJ2-5	TGTGCCAGCAATGCCTTCAGCCGGGGCCAAGAGACCCAGTACTTC	CASNAFSRGQETQYF
.	TRBV19	.	TRBJ2-7	TGTGCCACCCAAGGACAGTACTACGAGCAGTACTTC	CATQGQYYEQYF
.	TRBV6-5	.	TRBJ1-3	TGTGCCAGCAGTTACGAGAGCTCTGGAAACACCATATATTTT	CASSYESSGNTIYF
.	TRBV4-2	TRBD2	TRBJ2-5	TGTGCCAGCAGCCATACTAGCGGGGGGGCGGTAAGCCAAGAGACCCAGTACTTC	CASSHTSGGAVSQETQYF
.	TRBV7-2	TRBD2	TRBJ2-7	TGTGCCAGCACCCGGCGGCTAGCGGGGGACGAGCAGTACTTC	CASTRRLAGDEQYF
.	TRBV19	.	TRBJ1-1	TGTGCCAGTAGTAATTATAATGTTGAAGCTTTCTTT	CASSNYNVEAFF
.	TRBV29-1	TRBD2	TRBJ2-7	TGCAGCGTAGCAGGCCCTGGTACGACTAGCGGGAGTTACGAGCAGTACTTC	CSVAGPGTTSGSYEQYF